This TCR beta chain was identified during a study of regulatory T cells in long-lasting Graves disease. Study background: Recently diagnosed Graves' patients had received antithyroid drugs for under 3 months.

Time point denoted: newly diagnosed GD, antithyroid drugs for less than 3 months. PBMC-extracted RNA yielded the TCR library. Germline assignment: CDR1 SGHRS and CDR2 YFSETQ. The junction had 16 bases not matched to a gene; V was cut back by 7 bases and J by 6 bases. The CDR3 runs to 17 residues. This clonotype was recorded many times. Library construction for TCR beta used iRepertoire HTBI primers and Arm-PCR of CDR3 regions. TCRdb recomputed calls from the multiplex PCR reads with MiXCR, one row per CDR3 protein. In the table there are roughly 400,000 distinct CDR3 sequences, 15% to 20% of which are singletons. The data were also submitted as part of a second study, on T cells in Graves' hyperthyroidism and ophthalmopathy.

Specimen: peripheral blood mononuclear cells (PBMCs), collected at new diagnosis, from a patient treated with antithyroid drugs. The V call is TRBV5-1, the J call TRBJ2-3; 11 bases are shared with TRBD2. This TCR was sampled from a young woman with Graves disease. Written as DNA, the CDR3 is TGCGCCAGCCGCATAGGGACTAGCGGTCTACGAGCGGATACGCAGTATTTT. Translating it yields CASRIGTSGLRADTQYF.